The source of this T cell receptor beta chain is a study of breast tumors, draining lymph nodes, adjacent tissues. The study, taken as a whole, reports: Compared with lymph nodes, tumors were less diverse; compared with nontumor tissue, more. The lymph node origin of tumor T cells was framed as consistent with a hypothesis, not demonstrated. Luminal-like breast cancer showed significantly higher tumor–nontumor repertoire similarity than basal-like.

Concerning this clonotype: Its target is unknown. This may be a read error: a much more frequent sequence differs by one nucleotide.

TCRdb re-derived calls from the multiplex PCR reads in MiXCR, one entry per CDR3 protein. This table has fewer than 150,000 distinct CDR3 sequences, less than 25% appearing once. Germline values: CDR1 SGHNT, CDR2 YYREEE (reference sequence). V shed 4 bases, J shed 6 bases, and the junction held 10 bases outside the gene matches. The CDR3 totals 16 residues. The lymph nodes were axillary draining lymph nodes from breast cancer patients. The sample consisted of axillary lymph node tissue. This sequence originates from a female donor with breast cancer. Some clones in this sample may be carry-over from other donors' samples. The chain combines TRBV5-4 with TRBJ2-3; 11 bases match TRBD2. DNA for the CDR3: TGTGCCAGCAGCCCGACGACTAGCGGGGTCACGGATACGCAGTATTTT. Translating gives CASSPTTSGVTDTQYF. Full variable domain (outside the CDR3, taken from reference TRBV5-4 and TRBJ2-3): ETGVTQSPTHLIKTRGQQVTLRCSSQSGHNTVSWYQQALGQGPQFIFQYYREEENGRGNFPPRFSGLQFPNYSSELNVNALELDDSALYLCASSPTTSGVTDTQYFGPGTRLTVL.